These T cell receptor beta chains were read from a single sample in a study of PD-1 blockade in classical Hodgkin lymphoma. Sequenced by immunoSEQ multiplex PCR; TCRdb stores in-frame clones only, minus some. The sample holds roughly 17,000 clones, about 80% seen once. This sample comprised peripheral blood mononuclear cells (PBMCs), obtained at baseline. Every receptor here comes from a human donor with classical Hodgkin lymphoma. CDR3s include the opening cysteine and the closing phenylalanine or tryptophan. D genes are given only for firm matches. Not all rows give a size; the values are once, few, many and, for expanded clones, a class.

>TRBV28|15|-|TRBJ2-7|few
CASSLSTVLSYEQYF
TGTGCCAGCAGTTTATCGACCGTCCTCTCCTACGAGCAGTACTTC
>TRBV4-3|15|TRBD1|TRBJ2-2|once
CASSQATGITGELFF
TGCGCCAGCAGCCAAGCGACAGGGATTACCGGGGAGCTGTTTTTT
>TRBV19|15|-|TRBJ2-7|-
CASSRTGGVYYEQYF
TGTGCCAGTAGTAGGACCGGGGGAGTTTACTACGAGCAGTACTTC
>TRBV11-2|17|-|TRBJ2-1|-
CASSFWHPGRSYNEQFF
TGTGCCAGCAGCTTTTGGCACCCGGGAAGGTCCTACAATGAGCAGTTCTTC
>TRBV7-3|13|-|TRBJ2-3|-
CASSPYPADTQYF
TGTGCCAGCAGCCCCTATCCCGCGGATACGCAGTATTTT
>TRBV10-2|15|TRBD2|TRBJ2-1|-
CASSDNSGASNEQFF
TGCGCCAGCAGTGACAATAGCGGGGCATCCAATGAGCAGTTCTTC
>TRBV6-5|13|-|TRBJ1-4|-
CASSYTLNEKLFF
TGTGCCAGCAGTTACACTCTCAATGAAAAACTGTTTTTT
>TRBV5-4|15|-|TRBJ2-1|-
CASSWDPTTNNEQFF
TGTGCCAGCAGCTGGGACCCAACGACTAACAATGAGCAGTTCTTC
>TRBV28|16|-|TRBJ2-1|-
CASSLFRASRGNEQFF
TGTGCCAGCAGTTTATTTAGGGCTAGTCGAGGCAATGAGCAGTTCTTC
>TRBV7-2|15|TRBD2|TRBJ2-3|-
CASSLGLAGTDTQYF
TGTGCCAGCAGCTTAGGGCTAGCGGGGACAGATACGCAGTATTTT
>TRBV9|16|-|TRBJ1-1|-
CASSADRFQRNTEAFF
TGTGCCAGCAGCGCCGACAGGTTTCAAAGGAACACTGAAGCTTTCTTT
>TRBV6-5|15|TRBD1|TRBJ2-7|-
CASSNPGQSSYEQYF
TGTGCCAGCAGCAATCCGGGACAGAGTTCCTACGAGCAGTACTTC
>TRBV6-6|15|TRBD1|TRBJ2-1|-
CASSYSRDRAHEQFF
TGTGCCAGCAGTTACTCGAGGGACAGGGCACATGAGCAGTTCTTC
>TRBV9|14|-|TRBJ2-5|-
CASSVWAAQETQYF
TGTGCCAGCAGCGTATGGGCAGCCCAAGAGACCCAGTACTTC
>TRBV27|16|TRBD2|TRBJ2-7|-
CASSRTSGGTSYEQYF
TGTGCCAGCAGTAGGACTAGCGGGGGGACCTCCTACGAGCAGTACTTC
>TRBV4-2|16|-|TRBJ2-2|-
CASSQDLAPGTGELFF
TGTGCCAGCAGCCAAGACCTCGCCCCTGGCACCGGGGAGCTGTTTTTT
>TRBV2|13|-|TRBJ1-5|-
CASSELGHQPQHF
TGTGCCAGCAGTGAATTGGGACATCAGCCCCAGCATTTT
>TRBV27|14|-|TRBJ1-1|few
CASSFLQGNTEAFF
TGTGCCAGCAGTTTCTTACAGGGAAACACTGAAGCTTTCTTT
>TRBV7-3|13|-|TRBJ2-7|-
CASSLVAGYEQYF
TGTGCCAGCAGCCTGGTGGCGGGATACGAGCAGTACTTC
>TRBV19|13|TRBD2|TRBJ2-7|-
CASSTSGINEQYF
TGTGCCAGTAGTACTAGCGGGATTAACGAGCAGTACTTC
>TRBV5-1|15|TRBD2|TRBJ2-2|-
CASTYGGTNTGELFF
TGCGCCAGCACCTACGGGGGGACGAACACCGGGGAGCTGTTTTTT
>TRBV18|16|TRBD2|TRBJ2-1|-
CASSPPGRGVYNEQFF
TGTGCCAGCTCACCACCGGGGCGGGGGGTCTACAATGAGCAGTTCTTC
>TRBV28|14|-|TRBJ1-2|-
CASTQSGAPYGYTF
TGTGCCAGCACCCAATCAGGGGCCCCGTATGGCTACACCTTC
>TRBV14|13|-|TRBJ1-6|-
CASSIGVNSPLHF
TGTGCCAGCTCAATTGGGGTTAATTCACCCCTCCACTTT
>TRBV6-5|13|TRBD2|TRBJ2-3|-
CASRRDYTDTQYF
TGTGCCTCCAGACGGGACTACACAGATACGCAGTATTTT
>TRBV10-3|15|TRBD1|TRBJ1-2|medium-sized
CAISESGTGLYGYTF
TGTGCCATCAGTGAGTCCGGGACAGGGCTGTATGGCTACACCTTC
>TRBV2|14|-|TRBJ1-4|-
CASSVQGLVEKLFF
TGTGCCAGCAGTGTGCAGGGACTGGTTGAAAAACTGTTTTTT
>TRBV7-2|13|-|TRBJ1-2|-
CASSSQRNYGYTF
TGTGCCAGCAGCTCACAACGTAACTATGGCTACACCTTC
>TRBV7-3|14|-|TRBJ1-1|-
CASSWGGVNTEAFF
TGTGCCAGCAGCTGGGGGGGAGTAAACACTGAAGCTTTCTTT
>TRBV30|13|TRBD2|TRBJ2-3|-
CAWRLAGADTQYF
TGTGCCTGGAGACTAGCGGGAGCGGATACGCAGTATTTT
>TRBV6-5|16|-|TRBJ2-1|-
CASSSARGRADNEQFF
TGTGCCAGCAGTTCCGCAAGGGGGAGGGCGGACAATGAGCAGTTCTTC
>TRBV28|13|TRBD1|TRBJ2-7|-
CAGARTGFYEQYF
TGTGCTGGGGCCAGGACAGGGTTTTACGAGCAGTACTTC
>TRBV7-2|16|TRBD2|TRBJ2-3|-
CASSLEPSGRADTQYF
TGTGCCAGCAGCTTAGAGCCTAGCGGGAGGGCAGATACGCAGTATTTT
>TRBV28|15|TRBD1|TRBJ1-2|-
CASSPAGTGNYGYTF
TGTGCCAGCAGCCCGGCCGGGACAGGGAACTATGGCTACACCTTC
>TRBV5-6|15|-|TRBJ1-3|few
CASSPGGASVDTIYF
TGTGCCAGCAGCCCGGGGGGCGCTAGTGTTGACACCATATATTTT
>TRBV7-9|13|TRBD2|TRBJ2-1|-
CASSLAGGNEQFF
TGTGCCAGCAGCTTAGCGGGAGGGAATGAGCAGTTCTTC
>TRBV2|15|-|TRBJ1-1|once
CASSPRRGADTEAFF
TGTGCCAGCAGCCCCCGCCGGGGGGCCGACACTGAAGCTTTCTTT
>TRBV30|12|-|TRBJ2-7|-
CAWSVPDYEQYF
TGTGCCTGGAGTGTACCTGACTACGAGCAGTACTTC
>TRBV10-2|16|TRBD1|TRBJ1-2|-
CASSDTGTGFAQGYTF
TGCGCCAGCAGTGATACCGGGACAGGGTTTGCGCAGGGCTACACCTTC
>TRBV29-1|14|TRBD1|TRBJ1-4|-
CSVAGGREGEKLFF
TGCAGCGTTGCAGGGGGCAGGGAGGGGGAAAAACTGTTTTTT
>TRBV6-5|15|TRBD1|TRBJ1-1|few
CASSTTGEKFTEAFF
TGTGCCAGCAGTACGACAGGGGAGAAGTTCACTGAAGCTTTCTTT
>TRBV14|16|-|TRBJ1-6|-
CASSQDWGSGNSPLHF
TGTGCCAGCAGCCAAGATTGGGGGTCGGGTAATTCACCCCTCCACTTT